This T cell receptor (beta chain) was observed in a study of T-cell memory formation after mild COVID-19. Background on the study: TCR clusters were mostly donor specific.

This clonotype was detected only a few times. The antigen is undetermined. The V and J ends lost 4 bases and 4 bases respectively, with 11 bases between them. Germline-derived CDR1 and CDR2 are SGHRS and YFSETQ. The CDR3 extends over 13 amino acids. The study's findings and limits: Shrinking CD4+ clones resided mostly in CM and EM, and CD8+ ones in EMRA.

MiXCR, run by TCRdb on the 5' RACE reads, gives a single entry per CDR3 protein. This table holds about 320,000 distinct CDR3 sequences, 14% found once. Sequenced sample: PBMCs or a T cell subset sorted from them (not recorded which). The V gene is TRBV5-1, the J gene TRBJ1-1; D is perhaps TRBD1 (5 bases). This TCR derives from a young man who had mild COVID-19 (a few samples of this study predate the infection). Cell type and time point are not known. The CDR3 DNA sequence: TGCGCCAGCAGCCCCGGGGGGGGCACTGAAGCTTTCTTT. Translated, it gives CASSPGGGTEAFF.